This T cell receptor beta chain was recovered during a study of metastatic and nonmetastatic thyroid tumors. With respect to this clone: A junction boundary mismatches the germline segment, possibly from a read error.

No treatment had been given to any patient before thyroid surgery. The CDR3 extends over 14 amino acids. Germline V gene data show CDR1 as SGHTA and CDR2 as FQGTGA. TCRdb re-called the PCR reads through MiXCR. The sample has some 35,000 clones; roughly 29% are singletons. The origin of this receptor is a female donor with papillary thyroid cancer or a benign thyroid nodule (not recorded which). Some clones in this sample may be carry-over from other donors' samples. The chain carries TRBV7-3 and TRBJ2-3; TRBD2 matches 8 bases. Sequenced sample: blood. The CDR3: CASSQTSVSDTRYF. CDR3 bases: TGTGCCAGCAGCCAGACTAGCGTGAGCGATACGCGGTATTTT.